This TCR beta chain was obtained from a study of OX40 agonist ivuxolimab in advanced cancers. About the full investigation: Ivuxolimab, which targeted the costimulatory receptor OX40 (CD134), was an agonistic, fully human IgG2 monoclonal antibody. Partial responses occurred in three dose-escalation patients: two with cutaneous melanoma and one with hepatocellular carcinoma. A male proportion of 75% to 85% and a mean age of approximately 55 years, ranging from about 23 to 79, were recorded for the dose-escalation cohort. Intravenous ivuxolimab was administered to patients every 2 weeks at six dose levels: 0.01, 0.1, 0.3, 1.5, 3 and 10 mg/kg. Peripheral TCRbeta sequencing aimed to test whether ivuxolimab altered TCR sequence diversity and caused clonal T-cell expansion. Patients were allowed to have had prior anti-PD-1, anti-PD-L1 or anti-CTLA-4 therapy, and approximately 39% of the dose-escalation patients had been treated with checkpoint inhibitors. The monotherapy dose-escalation portion (N ≈ 52 patients) of the phase I ivuxolimab trial is reported in the paper. Among the roughly 50 dose-escalation patients, 19 had hepatocellular carcinoma, roughly 15 melanoma, 9 renal cell carcinoma and 9 head and neck cancer. The investigation overall reported the following: Antigen specificity was not determined for the clonally expanded peripheral T cells. After ivuxolimab, expanded clones were on average more numerous among CD8+ T cells than among CD4+ T cells. At doses of 0.1 to 3.0 mg/kg, clonal expansion of both CD4+ and CD8+ T cells in blood was seen between baseline and week 6. In the 0.1-3.0 mg/kg groups, partial responders were among the patients with the lowest normalized peripheral clonal expansion, particularly in CD8+ T cells. Low levels of normalized T-cell clonal expansion were also seen in some nonresponding patients.

Genomic DNA was extracted from sorted cells for sequencing of the TCRbeta CDR3 region. The immunoSEQ Assay was used for sequencing of TCRbeta CDR3 regions. The clones in this table, taken by TCRdb from immuneACCESS, are in-frame only. Not every clone is retained; where verified, under half of the shortfall comes from an unresolved V gene, and the cause of the rest is unknown. This sample holds more than 12,000 clones; about 80% were observed only once. In total, the top ten clones hold under 35% of the sample. V loses 3 bases, J loses 4 bases, and the germline ends lie 9 bases apart. Counted from cysteine to phenylalanine, this CDR3 has 13 amino acids. Only the CDR3 portion is preserved as DNA: 39 bases, with reading frame beginning at the first base. As encoded in the germline V gene, CDR1 is SNHLY while CDR2 is FYNNEI. The trial excluded patients who had a history of autoimmune disease or who were on systemic immunosuppression. In every dose cohort, peripheral blood was drawn for TCR sequencing at baseline, cycle 4 day 1, and cycle 7 day 1. Samples were obtained from an open-label, multicenter, first-in-human phase I dose-escalation trial of ivuxolimab. Adults with locally advanced or metastatic melanoma, renal cell, hepatocellular, or head and neck squamous cell carcinoma were enrolled in the trial. Before TCR sequencing, CD4+ T cells and CD8+ T cells from peripheral blood were sorted into separate populations.

Points on this clone: Its antigen remains unidentified. Per-nucleotide qualities are absent, and no much larger clonotype sits a single base away.

The chain is made from TRBV2 and TRBJ1-2, with no confidently assigned D gene. This TCR was sampled from an adult with an advanced solid tumor such as melanoma, head and neck, liver or kidney cancer. The starting material was CD4+ or CD8+ T cells sorted from blood, obtained in a trial of the OX40 agonist ivuxolimab. The nucleotide sequence is TGTGCCAGCAGTGACAGGCTACTCTATGGCTACACCTTC. Translation gives CASSDRLLYGYTF.